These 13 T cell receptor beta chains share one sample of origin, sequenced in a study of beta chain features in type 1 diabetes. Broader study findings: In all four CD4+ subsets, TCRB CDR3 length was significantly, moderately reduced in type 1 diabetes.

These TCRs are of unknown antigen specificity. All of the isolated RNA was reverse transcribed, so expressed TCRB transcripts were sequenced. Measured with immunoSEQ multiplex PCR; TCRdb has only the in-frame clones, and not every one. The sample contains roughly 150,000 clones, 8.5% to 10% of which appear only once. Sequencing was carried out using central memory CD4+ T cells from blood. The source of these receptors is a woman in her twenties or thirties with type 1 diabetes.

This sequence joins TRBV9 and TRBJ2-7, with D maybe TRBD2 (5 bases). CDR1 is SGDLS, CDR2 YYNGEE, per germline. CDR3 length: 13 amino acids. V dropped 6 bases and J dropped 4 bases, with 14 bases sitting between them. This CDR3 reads CASKRLTGYEQYF. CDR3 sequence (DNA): TGTGCCAGCAAGCGGTTGACGGGGTACGAGCAGTACTTC.

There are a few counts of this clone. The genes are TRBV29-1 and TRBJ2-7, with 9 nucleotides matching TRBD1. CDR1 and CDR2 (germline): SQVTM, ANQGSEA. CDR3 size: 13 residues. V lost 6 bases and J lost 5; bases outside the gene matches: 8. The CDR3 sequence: CSVNRGRRDEQYF. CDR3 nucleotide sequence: TGCAGCGTAAACAGGGGGCGGCGGGACGAGCAGTACTTC.

CDR3 in DNA: TGCAGCGTGAGACTAGCTTTCAGCGAGCAGTACTTC. Its translation: CSVRLAFSEQYF. This chain uses TRBV29-1 with TRBJ2-5; 7 bases line up with TRBD2. Judging by the DNA end, TRBJ2-7 fits better; the J call may be wrong. Germline V gives CDR1 SQVTM, CDR2 ANQGSEA. This CDR3 region has 12 residues.

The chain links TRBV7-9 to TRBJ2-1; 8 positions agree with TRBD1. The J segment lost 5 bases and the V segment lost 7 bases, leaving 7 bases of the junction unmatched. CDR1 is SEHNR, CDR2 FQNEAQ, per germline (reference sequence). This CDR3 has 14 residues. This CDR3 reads CASNPGTGNNEQFF. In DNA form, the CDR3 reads TGTGCCAGCAACCCCGGGACAGGAAACAATGAGCAGTTCTTC.

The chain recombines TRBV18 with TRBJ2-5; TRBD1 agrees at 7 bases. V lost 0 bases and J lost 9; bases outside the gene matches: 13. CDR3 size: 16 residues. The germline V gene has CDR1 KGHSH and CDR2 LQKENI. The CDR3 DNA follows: TGTGCCAGCTCACCACCGTTAGACAGGGCGATTTCGTCCCAGTACTTC. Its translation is CASSPPLDRAISSQYF.

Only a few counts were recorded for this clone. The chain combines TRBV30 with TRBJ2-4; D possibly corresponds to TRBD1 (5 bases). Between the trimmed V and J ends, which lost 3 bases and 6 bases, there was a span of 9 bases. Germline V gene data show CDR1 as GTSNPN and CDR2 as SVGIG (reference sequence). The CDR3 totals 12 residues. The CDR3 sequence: CAWRTALNIQYF. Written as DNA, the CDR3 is TGTGCCTGGAGGACAGCTCTAAACATTCAGTACTTC.

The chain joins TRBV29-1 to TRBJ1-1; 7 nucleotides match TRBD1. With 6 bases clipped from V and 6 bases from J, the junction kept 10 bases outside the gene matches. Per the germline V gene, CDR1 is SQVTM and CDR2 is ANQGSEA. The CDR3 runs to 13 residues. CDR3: CSVLTGPRAEAFF. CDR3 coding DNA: TGCAGCGTACTGACAGGGCCCAGGGCTGAAGCTTTCTTT.

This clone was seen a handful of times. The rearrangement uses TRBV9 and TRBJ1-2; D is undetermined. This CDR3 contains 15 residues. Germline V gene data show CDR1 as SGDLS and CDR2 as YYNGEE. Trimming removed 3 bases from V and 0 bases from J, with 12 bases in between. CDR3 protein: CASSAHWGANYGYTF. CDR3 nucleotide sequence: TGTGCCAGCAGCGCCCATTGGGGAGCTAACTATGGCTACACCTTC.

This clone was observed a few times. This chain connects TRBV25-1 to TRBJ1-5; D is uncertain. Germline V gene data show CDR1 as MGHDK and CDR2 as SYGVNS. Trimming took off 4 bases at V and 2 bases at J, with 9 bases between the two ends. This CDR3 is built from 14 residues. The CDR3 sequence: CASSGSTGNQPQHF. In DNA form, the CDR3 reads TGTGCCAGCAGTGGATCAACAGGCAATCAGCCCCAGCATTTT.

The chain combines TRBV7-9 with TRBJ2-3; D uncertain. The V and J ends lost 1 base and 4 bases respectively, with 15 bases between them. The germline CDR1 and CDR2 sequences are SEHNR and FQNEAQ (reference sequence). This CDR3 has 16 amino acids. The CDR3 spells CASSLVVWNRADTQYF. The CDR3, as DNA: TGTGCCAGCAGCTTAGTTGTTTGGAACCGGGCAGATACGCAGTATTTT.

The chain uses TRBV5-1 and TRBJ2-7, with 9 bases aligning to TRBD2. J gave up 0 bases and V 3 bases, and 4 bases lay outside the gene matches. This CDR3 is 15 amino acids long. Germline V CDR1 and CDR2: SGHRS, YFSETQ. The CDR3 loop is CASSSAGGGSYEQYF. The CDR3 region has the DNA TGCGCCAGCAGCTCAGCGGGAGGCGGCTCCTACGAGCAGTACTTC.

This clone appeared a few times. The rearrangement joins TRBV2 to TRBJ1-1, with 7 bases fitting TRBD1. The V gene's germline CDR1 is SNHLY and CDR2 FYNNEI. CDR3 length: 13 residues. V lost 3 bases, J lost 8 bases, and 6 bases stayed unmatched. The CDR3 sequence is CASSDGGRGEAFF. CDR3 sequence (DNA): TGTGCCAGCAGTGATGGGGGCAGGGGGGAAGCTTTCTTT.

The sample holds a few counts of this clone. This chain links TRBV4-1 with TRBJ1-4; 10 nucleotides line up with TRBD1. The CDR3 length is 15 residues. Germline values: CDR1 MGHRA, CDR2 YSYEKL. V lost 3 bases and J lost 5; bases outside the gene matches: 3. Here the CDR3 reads CASSHPGQGNEKLFF. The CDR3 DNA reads TGCGCCAGCAGCCACCCGGGACAGGGGAATGAAAAACTGTTTTTT.